This T cell receptor (beta chain) was profiled in a study of beta chain features in type 1 diabetes. The study's findings and limits: TCRB CDR3s from Type 1 diabetes patients were moderately but significantly shorter in all four CD4+ subsets.

CDR1 and CDR2 from the germline V gene are SGDLS and YYNGEE. There are 12 residues in the CDR3. V was shortened by 3 bases and J by 0 bases, with 4 bases between the two germline ends. Via the markers CD45RO/CCR7/CD25/CD127/CD95/CD27, stem cell-like memory, regulatory, central memory and naive CD4+ cells were sorted. Sequenced material consisted of expressed TCRB transcripts (all of the isolated RNA was reverse transcribed). The data were produced by immunoSEQ multiplex PCR, yet TCRdb's version contains in-frame clones alone and is incomplete. The table shows approximately 400,000 clones, with around 16% occurring only once. On this clone: What it recognizes is unknown.

This receptor was identified in a woman in her late teens or twenties in good health. Source material: naive CD4+ T cells from blood. V is TRBV9 and J is TRBJ2-7; D call uncertain. CDR3 region: CASSGLSYEQYF. Written as DNA, the CDR3 is TGTGCCAGCAGCGGACTCTCCTACGAGCAGTACTTC.